The 21 T cell receptor beta chains listed next were all sequenced from one sample in a study of blood T cell repertoires in COVID-19. TCRdb's copy holds only in-frame clones and misses some; the assay was immunoSEQ multiplex PCR. Of around 250,000 clones detected, 80% to 90% appear once; the ten largest clones hold approximately 3.4%. Sequences were obtained from PBMCs or T cells enriched from blood (not recorded which). These receptors were taken from a woman in her thirties or forties who had been exposed to COVID-19.

The chain is built from TRBV5-8 and TRBJ2-1; the match to TRBD1 covers 10 bases. Per germline, CDR1 SGHTS and CDR2 YDEGEE. Unmatched junction bases numbered 4, after V lost 6 bases and J lost 4 bases. This CDR3 spans 14 amino acids. The CDR3 DNA is TGTGCCAGCATCACGGGACAGGGGTACAATGAGCAGTTCTTC. It yields the protein CASITGQGYNEQFF.

The chain carries TRBV3-1 (or the pseudogene TRBV3-2) and TRBJ2-2, with D tentatively TRBD2 (5 bases). Trimming removed 4 bases from V and 4 bases from J, with 7 bases in between. Germline V gene data show CDR1 as LGHDT and CDR2 as YNNKEL (reference sequence). CDR3 length: 13 amino acids. As DNA, the CDR3 is TGTGCCAGCAGCCTGAGCGGCACCGGGGAGCTGTTTTTT. Its protein product is CASSLSGTGELFF.

Only a few counts were recorded for this clone. CDR3 sequence: CASSQELGGRYTEAFF. The CDR3 nucleotides are TGTGCCAGCAGCCAAGAACTCGGGGGGAGATACACTGAAGCTTTCTTT. The chain uses TRBV4-2 and TRBJ1-1, with D possibly TRBD1 on 5 matching bases. The CDR3 covers 16 residues. Looked up from germline, CDR1 is LGHNA and CDR2 is YNFKEQ. V lost 0 bases, J lost 3 bases, and 14 bases lay in between.

The V call is TRBV7-8, the J call TRBJ1-1; the D is unclear. Germline CDR1 reads SGHVS; CDR2 reads FQNEAQ. V shed 2 bases and J shed 0 bases, with 7 bases lying between them. This CDR3 is 14 amino acids long. CDR3 sequence (DNA): TGTGCCAGCAGCTTACAGGCTCTGAACACTGAAGCTTTCTTT. This gives the protein CASSLQALNTEAFF.

CDR3 region: CASSETGYSGNTIYF. The CDR3 DNA sequence: TGTGCCAGCAGCGAGACAGGCTACTCTGGAAACACCATATATTTT. The gene calls are TRBV9 and TRBJ1-3; a weak D match, TRBD1 (6 bases). The CDR3 runs 15 residues. The V gene's germline CDR1 is SGDLS and CDR2 YYNGEE. The V gene lost 3 bases and the J gene lost 0 bases, with 10 bases spanning the gap. Full variable domain (rest looked up from reference TRBV9 and TRBJ1-3): DSGVTQTPKHLITATGQRVTLRCSPRSGDLSVYWYQQSLDQGLQFLIQYYNGEERAKGNILERFSAQQFPDLHSELNLSSLELGDSALYFCASSETGYSGNTIYFGEGSWLTVV.

This sequence joins TRBV23-1 and TRBJ1-1, with TRBD1 as a possible D gene (6 bases). TRBV23-1 is reported as an ORF; its role is uncertain. Trimming stripped 3 bases from V and 10 bases from J, with 18 bases between. The CDR3 has 14 residues. The CDR3 region has the DNA TGCGCCAGCAGTCATCTCGATCCAGGGGCTCTAGCTTTCTTT. Residues: CASSHLDPGALAFF.

This chain links TRBV4-2 with TRBJ2-7; 10 bases map to TRBD2. Germline CDR1 reads LGHNA; CDR2 reads YNFKEQ. V lost 3 bases to trimming and J lost 6 bases; unmatched junction nucleotides: 8. The CDR3 consists of 15 residues. CDR3 residues: CASSHGSGGAGEQYF. As DNA, the CDR3 is TGTGCCAGCAGCCACGGGAGCGGGGGGGCTGGCGAGCAGTACTTC.

This clone was detected only once. The genes are TRBV27 and TRBJ1-3; maybe TRBD1 (6 bases). The CDR3 loop spans 14 amino acids. Trimming took off 2 bases at V and 4 bases at J, with 9 bases between the two ends. In germline, CDR1 is MNHEY, CDR2 SMNVEV (reference sequence). CDR3 protein: CASSLLGAGNTIYF. CDR3 DNA sequence: TGTGCCAGCAGTTTACTGGGGGCGGGAAACACCATATATTTT.

The V and J genes are TRBV28 and TRBJ1-6, with 9 bases that match TRBD1. CDR1 is MDHEN and CDR2 is SYDVKM in the germline V gene. This CDR3 is 15 amino acids long. Germline trimming cut 6 bases from V and 6 bases from J; bases unmatched to any gene: 6. CDR3 in DNA: TGTGCCAGCAGCCCAGGGACAGGGCTTAATTCACCCCTCCACTTT. Amino acids: CASSPGTGLNSPLHF. The entire variable domain, with the rest obtained from reference TRBV28 and TRBJ1-6, is as follows: DVKVTQSSRYLVKRTGEKVFLECVQDMDHENMFWYRQDPGLGLRLIYFSYDVKMKEKGDIPEGYSVSREKKERFSLILESASTNQTSMYLCASSPGTGLNSPLHFGNGTRLTVT.

This clone was observed many times. This sequence joins TRBV25-1 and TRBJ2-2; 9 bases align to TRBD1. Trimming took 3 bases from V and 8 from J; bases not matched to a gene: 1. The CDR3 contains 13 residues. Germline V CDR1 and CDR2: MGHDK, SYGVNS. CDR3 nucleotide sequence: TGTGCCAGCAGTGAGACAGGGGGAGGGGAGCTGTTTTTT. Protein sequence: CASSETGGGELFF.

The rearrangement links TRBV7-9 to TRBJ1-5; D is perhaps TRBD1 (6 bases). This CDR3 contains 14 residues. Germline values: CDR1 SEHNR, CDR2 FQNEAQ (reference sequence). The ends were cut back, 8 bases at V and 4 bases at J, with 15 bases in the middle. CDR3 region: CASGPGQINQPQHF. For the CDR3, the DNA is TGTGCCAGCGGACCGGGACAAATAAATCAGCCCCAGCATTTT.

V and J are TRBV11-3 and TRBJ1-2, with TRBD1 as a possible D gene (5 bases). This CDR3 is 14 amino acids long. Looked up from germline, CDR1 is SGHNT and CDR2 is YENEEA. With 1 base removed from V and 1 base from J, the gap between germline ends came to 7 bases. The CDR3 region has the DNA TGTGCCAGCAGCTTAGGGACAAATAACTATGGCTACACCTTC. Translated, it gives CASSLGTNNYGYTF. The full variable domain, in which reference TRBV11-3 and TRBJ1-2 provide the parts outside the CDR3, is EAGVVQSPRYKIIEKKQPVAFWCNPISGHNTLYWYLQNLGQGPELLIRYENEEAVDDSQLPKDRFSAERLKGVDSTLKIQPAELGDSAVYLCASSLGTNNYGYTFGSGTRLTVV.

The chain couples TRBV5-1 to TRBJ1-1; D not resolved. CDR3 size: 14 residues. The V gene's germline CDR1 is SGHRS and CDR2 YFSETQ. The V and J ends lost 0 bases and 4 bases respectively, with 10 bases between them. CDR3 region: CASSLVGEGTEAFF. Written as DNA, the CDR3 is TGCGCCAGCAGCTTGGTGGGAGAGGGCACTGAAGCTTTCTTT.

V gene TRBV18 combines with J gene TRBJ1-1; maybe TRBD1 (5 bases). Per germline, CDR1 KGHSH and CDR2 LQKENI. There are 13 residues in the CDR3. The ends were cut back, 3 bases at V and 4 bases at J, with 9 bases in the middle. DNA of the CDR3: TGTGCCAGCTCACCCTACGGGGGCACTGAAGCTTTCTTT. Translating gives CASSPYGGTEAFF.

The chain recombines TRBV2 with TRBJ2-5, with no clear D. V lost 1 base and J 2 bases, leaving 8 bases between the germline ends. The V gene's germline CDR1 is SNHLY and CDR2 FYNNEI. There are 14 residues in the CDR3. As DNA, the CDR3 is TGTGCCAGCAGTGAAGTGGAGAAACAAGAGACCCAGTACTTC. This translates into CASSEVEKQETQYF.

J is TRBJ1-1 and V is TRBV19; D is perhaps TRBD1 (6 bases). CDR1 and CDR2 from the germline V gene are LNHDA and SQIVND (reference sequence). Between the trimmed V and J ends, which lost 8 bases and 4 bases, there was a span of 11 bases. There are 12 residues in the CDR3. CDR3 nucleotide sequence: TGTGCCAGTTCACAGGGTTCCACTGAAGCTTTCTTT. Translated: CASSQGSTEAFF.

A single count supports this clone. The J gene is TRBJ2-3, the V gene TRBV28, with 11 bases lining up with TRBD2. CDR1 MDHEN and CDR2 SYDVKM come from the germline V gene. J was trimmed by 4 bases and V by 0 bases; bases with no gene match: 3. This CDR3 has 16 residues. The CDR3 nucleotides are TGTGCCAGCAGTTTATGGACTAGCGGGATTGCAGATACGCAGTATTTT. This encodes CASSLWTSGIADTQYF.

The gene calls are TRBV3-1 (or the pseudogene TRBV3-2) and TRBJ2-3; D possibly corresponds to TRBD1 (7 bases). The V and J ends lost 4 bases and 5 bases respectively, with 25 bases between them. Germline V gives CDR1 LGHDT, CDR2 YNNKEL (reference sequence). The CDR3 sequence is 18 residues long. The CDR3, as DNA: TGTGCCAGCAGCCTCTGGAGCAGGGGGAGGAGGAAGGGAGATACGCAGTATTTT. Translating it yields CASSLWSRGRRKGDTQYF.

This clone was recorded once. The V gene is TRBV29-1, the J gene TRBJ2-4; 12 bases match TRBD2. Germline values: CDR1 SQVTM, CDR2 ANQGSEA. The J segment lost 8 bases and the V segment lost 1 base, leaving 6 bases of the junction unmatched. The CDR3 contains 15 residues. The CDR3 nucleotides are TGCAGCGTTGAAGGTCTAGCGGGGGGGATTGACATTCAGTACTTC. Translation: CSVEGLAGGIDIQYF. Variable domain in full (rest from reference TRBV29-1 and TRBJ2-4): SAVISQKPSRDICQRGTSLTIQCQVDSQVTMMFWYRQQPGQSLTLIATANQGSEATYESGFVIDKFPISRPNLTFSTLTVSNMSPEDSSIYLCSVEGLAGGIDIQYFGAGTRLSVL.

The J gene is TRBJ1-2, the V gene TRBV11-2; D not certain. Trimming removed 4 bases from V and 5 bases from J, with 5 bases in between. The germline gives CDR1 SGHAT, CDR2 FQNNGV. CDR3 length: 11 residues. CDR3 bases: TGTGCCAGCAGCTCACGGTATGGCTACACCTTC. Protein: CASSSRYGYTF.

Turning to this clone: The junction differs from germline at one of its ends, possibly a read error. This chain uses TRBV5-1 with TRBJ2-3; perhaps TRBD2 as D (6 bases). Germline lookup yields CDR1 SGHRS and CDR2 YFSETQ. This CDR3 contains 14 residues. The CDR3 loop reads CASSFLTSSDTQYF. The CDR3 coding sequence is TGTGCCAGCAGCTTTTTAACTAGCTCAGATACGCAGTATTTT.